This TCR beta chain is from a study of human T cells and chemical hapten exposure. Overall study: Each patient's scalp received weekly diphenylcyclopropenone throughout the approximately 24-week study. Study-wide points: While controls formed fewer of them, expanded TCRs formed significantly more large CDR3 similarity clusters.

As to time point: patch test 2, 6 weeks after DPC sensitization. Treatment indicated: therapeutic diphenylcyclopropenone sensitization with weekly scalp DPC. Each donor was an alopecia patient between 18 and 70 years of age who qualified for DPC. The germline V gene encodes CDR1 MNHEY and CDR2 SVGEGT. The J segment lost 6 bases and the V segment lost 6 bases, leaving 9 bases of the junction unmatched. The CDR3 spans 15 residues. On this clonotype: Antigen unknown.

TCRdb itself ran the RACE reads through MiXCR, one entry per CDR3 protein. Of about 110,000 distinct CDR3 sequences in the sample, roughly a tenth were seen once. The gene calls are TRBV6-2 or TRBV6-3 and TRBJ2-1; 9 bases line up with TRBD1. This specimen consisted of whole blood, obtained in connection with sensitization to the hapten diphenylcyclopropenone (DPC). The sequence was obtained from a woman in her thirties or forties with alopecia areata. Some clones in this sample may be carry-over from other donors' samples. The chain's CDR3 is CASSRRDRDSNEQFF. CDR3 nucleotides: TGTGCCAGCAGCCGCCGGGACAGGGATAGCAATGAGCAGTTCTTC.